Listed below are T cell receptor beta chains from one sample, sequenced in a study of T cell changes during pregnancy in multiple sclerosis. Generated by immunoSEQ multiplex PCR, the TCRdb table keeps only in-frame clones and is missing some. The sample carries fewer than 45,000 clones, around 92% recorded once. The sequencing used CD8+ T cells from peripheral blood mononuclear cells, collected in the third trimester of pregnancy. These receptors all stem from a female donor with multiple sclerosis, enrolled in a pregnancy study. CDR3s include the opening cysteine and the closing phenylalanine or tryptophan. The D gene is left open where the match is weak. Clone size, where shown, is once, few, many, or a class for clones that have expanded.

clone size: NA; V gene: TRBV7-9; J gene: TRBJ2-7; D gene: NA; CDR3 DNA: TGTGCCAGCAGCTTAGTTCGGGGAGCCCACCTCTACGAGCAGTACTTC; CDR3 protein: CASSLVRGAHLYEQYF
clone size: NA; V gene: TRBV6-5; J gene: TRBJ2-7; D gene: TRBD2; CDR3 DNA: TGTGCCAGCAGTTATGGCGGGAGATCGTACGAGCAGTACTTC; CDR3 protein: CASSYGGRSYEQYF
clone size: NA; V gene: TRBV14; J gene: TRBJ2-7; D gene: NA; CDR3 DNA: TGTGCCAGCAGCCCGTCAGGGGTTTCCTACGAGCAGTACTTC; CDR3 protein: CASSPSGVSYEQYF
clone size: NA; V gene: TRBV4-1; J gene: TRBJ2-5; D gene: TRBD2; CDR3 DNA: TGCGCCAGCAGACCCCGAGCGGGGGAAGGGGAGACCCAGTACTTC; CDR3 protein: CASRPRAGEGETQYF
clone size: once; V gene: TRBV7-8; J gene: TRBJ2-5; D gene: TRBD2; CDR3 DNA: TGTGCCAGCAGCTCCGGGACTAGCGGGAGCTGGATAGCGACGTCGGAGACCCAGTACTTC; CDR3 protein: CASSSGTSGSWIATSETQYF
clone size: NA; V gene: TRBV7-2; J gene: TRBJ1-1; D gene: NA; CDR3 DNA: TGTGCCAGCAGCGGGGCGGTTGAAGCTTTCTTT; CDR3 protein: CASSGAVEAFF
clone size: NA; V gene: TRBV6-5; J gene: TRBJ1-2; D gene: NA; CDR3 DNA: TGTGCCAGCAGTCCAGATTCGTATGGCTACACCTTC; CDR3 protein: CASSPDSYGYTF
clone size: NA; V gene: TRBV7-2; J gene: TRBJ2-7; D gene: TRBD2; CDR3 DNA: TGTGCCAGCAGCCCCTACTCCGGGACTAGCGGGAGTATCGACGAGCAGTACTTC; CDR3 protein: CASSPYSGTSGSIDEQYF
clone size: once; V gene: TRBV19; J gene: TRBJ2-1; D gene: TRBD2; CDR3 DNA: TGTGCCAGTAGTATGGGACTAGCGGGATACAATGAGCAGTTCTTC; CDR3 protein: CASSMGLAGYNEQFF
clone size: NA; V gene: TRBV29-1; J gene: TRBJ2-3; D gene: TRBD1; CDR3 DNA: TGCAGCGTTGTTGGGACAGGGAGCACAGATACGCAGTATTTT; CDR3 protein: CSVVGTGSTDTQYF
clone size: NA; V gene: TRBV27; J gene: TRBJ2-2; D gene: NA; CDR3 DNA: TGTGCCAGCAGTTTAAACGGGGGGGAGCTGTTTTTT; CDR3 protein: CASSLNGGELFF
clone size: NA; V gene: TRBV7-9; J gene: TRBJ2-7; D gene: NA; CDR3 DNA: TGTGCCAGCAGCCCCGGCGGCTACGAGCAGTACTTC; CDR3 protein: CASSPGGYEQYF
clone size: once; V gene: TRBV4-1; J gene: TRBJ2-1; D gene: TRBD1; CDR3 DNA: TGCGCCAGCAGCCTGACACTCCGGGACAGGGGGGCCTCCTTCCATTACAATGAGCAGTTCTTC; CDR3 protein: CASSLTLRDRGASFHYNEQFF
clone size: few; V gene: TRBV27; J gene: TRBJ2-5; D gene: NA; CDR3 DNA: TGTGCCAGCAGAAGGACAGCGACGGAGACCCAGTACTTC; CDR3 protein: CASRRTATETQYF
clone size: NA; V gene: TRBV6-1; J gene: TRBJ2-3; D gene: TRBD1; CDR3 DNA: TGTGCCAGCAGTGTCCTACAGGGGGCAGGGGATACGCAGTATTTT; CDR3 protein: CASSVLQGAGDTQYF
clone size: NA; V gene: TRBV6-5; J gene: TRBJ2-5; D gene: TRBD2; CDR3 DNA: TGTGCCAGCAGTGCCCTATCGGGAGGGGGGGAGACCCAGTACTTC; CDR3 protein: CASSALSGGGETQYF
clone size: once; V gene: TRBV6-5; J gene: TRBJ1-2; D gene: NA; CDR3 DNA: TGTGCCAGCAGCCTAGCCGGGACTGATGGCTACACCTTC; CDR3 protein: CASSLAGTDGYTF
clone size: NA; V gene: TRBV9; J gene: TRBJ1-4; D gene: NA; CDR3 DNA: TGTGCCAGCAAGGGGGCTAATGAAAAACTGTTTTTT; CDR3 protein: CASKGANEKLFF
clone size: NA; V gene: TRBV5-5; J gene: TRBJ2-5; D gene: TRBD1; CDR3 DNA: TGTGCCAGCCTTACAGGGGTGGGGGAGACCCAGTACTTC; CDR3 protein: CASLTGVGETQYF
clone size: once; V gene: TRBV18; J gene: TRBJ2-5; D gene: TRBD1; CDR3 DNA: TGTGCCAGCTCACCAGCGACAGGGGGCGCCGAGACCCAGTACTTC; CDR3 protein: CASSPATGGAETQYF
clone size: NA; V gene: TRBV27; J gene: TRBJ1-1; D gene: TRBD1; CDR3 DNA: TGTGCCAGCAGTTTATATGAGGGGGCGGAAGCTTTCTTT; CDR3 protein: CASSLYEGAEAFF
clone size: NA; V gene: TRBV5-4; J gene: TRBJ1-2; D gene: NA; CDR3 DNA: TGTGCCAGCAGCCCGTCCCCGGGACACACCCAAGGGGACTATGGCTACACCTTC; CDR3 protein: CASSPSPGHTQGDYGYTF
clone size: NA; V gene: TRBV27; J gene: TRBJ2-3; D gene: NA; CDR3 DNA: TGTGCCAGCAGTTTATCCGGAGGGCGCACAGATACGCAGTATTTT; CDR3 protein: CASSLSGGRTDTQYF
clone size: NA; V gene: TRBV27; J gene: TRBJ1-2; D gene: TRBD1; CDR3 DNA: TGTGCCAGCAGTCCCCGGACAGGGGGCGGCTATGGCTACACCTTC; CDR3 protein: CASSPRTGGGYGYTF
clone size: NA; V gene: TRBV7-2; J gene: TRBJ1-5; D gene: NA; CDR3 DNA: TGTGCCAGCAGCTTTGTTGCAGGGGTCAATCAGCCCCAGCATTTT; CDR3 protein: CASSFVAGVNQPQHF